This T cell receptor beta chain was recorded in a study of cytomegalovirus exposure and HLA in healthy donors. Turning to this clone: Its antigen remains unknown.

The V gene lost 2 bases and the J gene lost 6 bases, with 10 bases spanning the gap. CDR1 and CDR2 from the germline V gene are SEHNR and FQNEAQ (reference sequence). The CDR3 loop spans 14 amino acids. Study-level results: The study labeled roughly 160 TCR beta chains cytomegalovirus-associated.

TCRdb keeps only in-frame clones here, not all; method: immunoSEQ multiplex PCR. The data hold more than 45,000 clones, with 90% to 95% observed a single time. This TCR came from a man between 18 and 29 years old in good health and CMV-seronegative. J is TRBJ1-4 and V is TRBV7-9; D may be TRBD1 (6 bases). Sequencing was performed on PBMCs. The CDR3 DNA follows: TGTGCCAGCAGCTTATGGGACACCCATGAAAAACTGTTTTTT. Residues: CASSLWDTHEKLFF.